This T cell receptor beta chain comes out of a study of T cells in Graves' hyperthyroidism and ophthalmopathy. RNA transcripts were the template for amplifying TCR beta CDR3 regions. The primer set for the first-round RT-PCR of the TCR CDR3 was HTBI. TCRdb re-analysed the multiplex PCR reads in MiXCR, keeping a single row per CDR3 protein. Altogether some 490,000 distinct CDR3 sequences are present, roughly 23% being singletons, with the ten largest covering about half. This clonotype was recorded many times. Patients affected by ophthalmopathy presented a Clinical Activity Score of at least 3, a NOSPECS grade of at least 4, and disease duration below 3 months. Trimming removed 1 base at V and 4 bases at J, with 10 bases between. Germline V gene data show CDR1 as DFQATT and CDR2 as SNEGSKA (reference sequence). CDR3 length: 13 residues.

The sequenced material came from blood. The TCR was taken from a woman aged 70-85 years with Graves' ophthalmopathy. V is TRBV20-1 and J is TRBJ1-1; D might be TRBD1 (5 bases). The CDR3 nucleotides are TGCAGTGCTAGAGGTGGGGGTACCACTGAAGCTTTCTTT. As protein: CSARGGGTTEAFF.